One and the same sample provided the 12 T cell receptor beta chains below, sequenced in a study of regulatory T cells in long-lasting Graves disease. The sample's time point: newly diagnosed GD, antithyroid drugs for less than 3 months. Following extraction of RNA from PBMCs, that RNA was used to make the TCR library. The TCR beta library used iRepertoire HTBI primers with Arm-PCR amplification of CDR3. Using its own MiXCR run on the multiplex PCR reads, TCRdb lists one record per CDR3 protein. This table has hundreds of thousands of distinct CDR3 sequences, approximately 15% appearing once. This sample also appeared in a second study, on T cells in Graves' hyperthyroidism and ophthalmopathy.

Here the sequenced sample was peripheral blood mononuclear cells (PBMCs), taken at new diagnosis, from a patient treated with antithyroid drugs. The receptors originated from a woman between 35 and 50 years old with Graves disease.

Many counts were recorded for this clonotype. The chain uses TRBV12-3 or TRBV12-4 and TRBJ2-4, with 7 bases that match TRBD1. There are 14 residues in the CDR3. Trimming at V came to 6 bases and at J to 6 bases, leaving 8 bases not matched to a gene. CDR3 region: CASSRGGWVNIQYF. The CDR3 DNA reads TGTGCCAGCAGCCGAGGGGGCTGGGTAAACATTCAGTACTTC.

This sequence joins TRBV9 and TRBJ2-7; D is possibly TRBD1 (5 bases). Trimming shortened V by 4 bases and J by 4 bases, and 15 bases separated the two germline ends. The CDR3 is 14 residues long. Per germline, CDR1 SGDLS and CDR2 YYNGEE. CDR3: CASSPRSGLYEQYF. CDR3 sequence (DNA): TGTGCCAGCAGCCCTCGGTCAGGGTTGTACGAGCAGTACTTC.

The sample holds many counts of this clonotype. This chain uses TRBV11-2 with TRBJ2-1; D not certain. V lost 0 bases and J 10 bases, leaving 13 bases between the germline ends. This CDR3 contains 14 residues. The germline V gene has CDR1 SGHAT and CDR2 FQNNGV. In DNA form, the CDR3 reads TGTGCCAGCAGCTTAGATCAGCCGGGCATCGAGCAGTTCTTC. It yields the protein CASSLDQPGIEQFF.

This clonotype was counted at least ten times. V usage is TRBV6-1 and J usage is TRBJ1-6; 10 bases map to TRBD1. From germline, CDR1 is MNHNS and CDR2 SASEGT. The CDR3 has 15 residues. V trimming: 4 bases; J trimming: 9 bases; junction bases outside the gene matches: 6. In DNA form, the CDR3 reads TGTGCCAGCAGTGGGACAGGGGGGGAGAGTTCACCCCTCCACTTT. It encodes CASSGTGGESSPLHF.

This clonotype has ten or more counts. The chain employs TRBV3-1 and TRBJ1-1, with TRBD1 identical over 11 bases. Per germline, CDR1 LGHDT and CDR2 YNNKEL (reference sequence). The CDR3 is made up of 16 amino acids. The J segment lost 4 bases and the V segment lost 3 bases, leaving 7 bases of the junction unmatched. The CDR3 is CASSQSPGTGGTEAFF. CDR3 in DNA: TGTGCCAGCAGCCAGTCCCCCGGGACAGGGGGCACTGAAGCTTTCTTT.

The V gene is TRBV6-1, the J gene TRBJ1-4, with D perhaps TRBD1 (5 bases). The CDR3 has 11 amino acids. CDR1 and CDR2 from the germline V gene are MNHNS and SASEGT. Trimming removed 6 bases at V and 6 bases at J, with 5 bases between. The DNA for the CDR3 is TGTGCCAGCAGGACAGATGAAAAACTGTTTTTT. This codes for CASRTDEKLFF.

This clonotype showed up many times. This sequence joins TRBV7-9 and TRBJ2-7; 11 bases agree with TRBD2. Germline V gene data show CDR1 as SEHNR and CDR2 as FQNEAQ (reference sequence). The CDR3 spans 14 residues. Trimming removed 8 bases from V and 6 bases from J; junction bases left unmatched: 9. CDR3 sequence (DNA): TGTGCCAGCGGCATAGCGGGAGGGAGGCGCGAGCAGTACTTC. The encoded protein is CASGIAGGRREQYF.

This rearrangement joins TRBV27 to TRBJ1-1; 7 bases agree with TRBD1. Germline CDR1 reads MNHEY; CDR2 reads SMNVEV (reference sequence). The length of the CDR3 is 16 residues. V was clipped by 6 bases and J by 0 bases; unmatched bases: 10. This CDR3 is CASSSIVQGMNTEAFF. The CDR3 DNA is TGTGCCAGCAGCTCCATCGTACAGGGGATGAACACTGAAGCTTTCTTT.

This clonotype was detected ten times or more. The chain uses TRBV20-1 and TRBJ2-3; 15 nucleotides align to TRBD2. Germline V gene data show CDR1 as DFQATT and CDR2 as SNEGSKA (reference sequence). The length of the CDR3 is 15 residues. V was clipped by 5 bases and J by 6 bases; unmatched bases: 6. The CDR3 reads CSASWTSGRGDTQYF. The DNA of the CDR3 is TGCAGTGCTTCCTGGACTAGCGGGAGGGGCGATACGCAGTATTTT.

The rearrangement links TRBV15 to TRBJ2-1; D is ambiguous. CDR1 is LNHNV, CDR2 YYDKDF, per germline (reference sequence). The V end was cut by 8 bases, the J end by 6 bases, with 11 bases between. The CDR3 spans 12 residues. The CDR3 here is CATLGIGNEQFF. Written as DNA, the CDR3 is TGTGCCACCTTGGGAATTGGCAATGAGCAGTTCTTC.

This clonotype was observed many times. The V call is TRBV12-3 or TRBV12-4, the J call TRBJ1-1; the match to TRBD1 covers 7 bases. Unmatched junction bases numbered 5, after V lost 3 bases and J lost 7 bases. CDR3 length: 13 amino acids. CDR3 sequence reads: CASSLGGGSEAFF. The CDR3 region has the DNA TGTGCCAGCAGTTTGGGAGGGGGCAGTGAAGCTTTCTTT.

The chain couples TRBV4-2 to TRBJ1-5; no clear D gene. This CDR3 region has 14 residues. Germline loops: CDR1 LGHNA, CDR2 YNFKEQ. Trimming cost V 0 bases and J 2 bases, with 5 bases left between them. The CDR3 region is CASSQERGNQPQHF. CDR3 nucleotide sequence: TGTGCCAGCAGCCAAGAACGGGGCAATCAGCCCCAGCATTTT.